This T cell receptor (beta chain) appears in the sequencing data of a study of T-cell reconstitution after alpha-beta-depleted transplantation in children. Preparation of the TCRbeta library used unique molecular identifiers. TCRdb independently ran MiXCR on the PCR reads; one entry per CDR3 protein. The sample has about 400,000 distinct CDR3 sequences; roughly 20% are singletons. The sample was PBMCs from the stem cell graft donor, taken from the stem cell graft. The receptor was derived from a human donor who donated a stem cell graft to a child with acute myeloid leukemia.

The CDR3 nucleotides are TGCAGCGTGGGGGATTGGGCGGATGAGCAGTTCTTC. Encoded protein: CSVGDWADEQFF. The rearrangement links TRBV29-1 to TRBJ2-1, with D perhaps TRBD1 or TRBD2 (5 bases each). The germline CDR1 and CDR2 sequences are SQVTM and ANQGSEA. V lost 6 bases to trimming and J lost 8 bases, with 14 bases between them. The CDR3 is 12 residues long.